A selection of T cell receptor beta chains follows, all from one sample in a study of blood T cell repertoires in COVID-19. The assay was immunoSEQ multiplex PCR, and TCRdb's table has in-frame clones only and misses some. The table shows fewer than 150,000 clones, with about 87% occurring only once. Sequencing was done on a sample of peripheral blood. Source of these receptors: a human donor in a cohort sampled during active COVID-19. Each CDR3 is given with its conserved first and last residue. D genes are given only for firm matches. Clone size is given for some rows only: seen once, a few or many times, or a class if the clone is expanded.

cdr3_aa: CASSSLAGQGADTQYF
cdr3_nt: TGTGCCAGCAGTAGCCTCGCGGGACAGGGGGCAGATACGCAGTATTTT
d_call: TRBD1
clone_size: .
j_call: TRBJ2-3
v_call: TRBV4-2

cdr3_aa: CASSPGGHGYTF
cdr3_nt: TGTGCCAGCTCACCAGGAGGGCATGGCTACACCTTC
d_call: .
clone_size: .
j_call: TRBJ1-2
v_call: TRBV18

cdr3_aa: CASSAPGLAGYEQFF
cdr3_nt: TGTGCCAGCAGCGCGCCGGGACTAGCGGGGTATGAGCAGTTCTTC
d_call: TRBD2
clone_size: .
j_call: TRBJ2-1
v_call: TRBV5-4

cdr3_aa: CASRKRTQETQYF
cdr3_nt: TGTGCCAGTAGGAAGCGGACTCAAGAGACCCAGTACTTC
d_call: .
clone_size: .
j_call: TRBJ2-5
v_call: TRBV19

cdr3_aa: CASRRQGQAYEQYF
cdr3_nt: TGTGCCAGCAGAAGACAGGGGCAGGCCTACGAGCAGTACTTC
d_call: TRBD1
clone_size: .
j_call: TRBJ2-7
v_call: TRBV2

cdr3_aa: CASSPRAGLAGVQETQYF
cdr3_nt: TGCGCCAGCAGCCCCCGCGCGGGACTAGCGGGGGTTCAAGAGACCCAGTACTTC
d_call: TRBD2
clone_size: .
j_call: TRBJ2-5
v_call: TRBV4-1

cdr3_aa: CASSQDPQGADGYTF
cdr3_nt: TGTGCCAGCAGCCAAGATCCGCAGGGGGCCGATGGCTACACCTTC
d_call: TRBD1
clone_size: .
j_call: TRBJ1-2
v_call: TRBV4-2

cdr3_aa: CASSVSGGGGETQYF
cdr3_nt: TGTGCCAGCAGCGTAAGTGGCGGGGGAGGAGAGACCCAGTACTTC
d_call: TRBD2
clone_size: once
j_call: TRBJ2-5
v_call: TRBV7-2

cdr3_aa: CAWSRPGAGQYF
cdr3_nt: TGTGCCTGGAGCAGACCAGGGGCAGGGCAGTACTTC
d_call: .
clone_size: .
j_call: TRBJ2-7
v_call: TRBV30

cdr3_aa: CASSKELFLPESGANVLTF
cdr3_nt: TGTGCCAGCAGCAAAGAGCTCTTTCTTCCCGAGTCTGGGGCCAACGTCCTGACTTTC
d_call: .
clone_size: .
j_call: TRBJ2-6
v_call: TRBV21-1

cdr3_aa: CAWILREGGYGNTIYF
cdr3_nt: TGTGCCTGGATTCTGCGGGAAGGGGGCTACGGAAACACCATATATTTT
d_call: TRBD1
clone_size: .
j_call: TRBJ1-3
v_call: TRBV30

cdr3_aa: CASKWGGGYTF
cdr3_nt: TGTGCCAGCAAATGGGGAGGGGGCTACACCTTC
d_call: .
clone_size: .
j_call: TRBJ1-2
v_call: TRBV6-5

cdr3_aa: CASSLDSSYGYTF
cdr3_nt: TGTGCCAGCAGCTTAGACAGTTCCTATGGCTACACCTTC
d_call: .
clone_size: .
j_call: TRBJ1-2
v_call: TRBV7-2

cdr3_aa: CASTSPISTDTQYF
cdr3_nt: TGTGCCAGCACTAGCCCTATATCCACAGATACGCAGTATTTT
d_call: .
clone_size: .
j_call: TRBJ2-3
v_call: TRBV6-5

cdr3_aa: CASSLTDRVETQYF
cdr3_nt: TGTGCCAGCAGCCTGACCGACAGGGTAGAGACCCAGTACTTC
d_call: TRBD1
clone_size: .
j_call: TRBJ2-5
v_call: TRBV5-6

cdr3_aa: CASLRQGSGETQYF
cdr3_nt: TGTGCCAGTCTAAGACAGGGGTCGGGGGAGACCCAGTACTTC
d_call: TRBD1
clone_size: .
j_call: TRBJ2-5
v_call: TRBV5-4

cdr3_aa: CASSLDAADLGGYTF
cdr3_nt: TGCGCCAGCAGCTTGGATGCGGCAGACCTAGGAGGCTACACCTTC
d_call: .
clone_size: .
j_call: TRBJ1-2
v_call: TRBV5-1

cdr3_aa: CARSLISAYEQYF
cdr3_nt: TGTGCCAGAAGCTTGATTTCGGCCTACGAGCAGTACTTC
d_call: .
clone_size: .
j_call: TRBJ2-7
v_call: TRBV5-3

cdr3_aa: CSVEAPGYHNEQFF
cdr3_nt: TGCAGCGTTGAAGCCCCCGGGTACCACAATGAGCAGTTCTTC
d_call: .
clone_size: .
j_call: TRBJ2-1
v_call: TRBV29-1

cdr3_aa: CASSVGGGEGSPLHF
cdr3_nt: TGTGCCAGCAGCGTAGGAGGAGGGGAGGGATCACCCCTCCACTTT
d_call: .
clone_size: .
j_call: TRBJ1-6
v_call: TRBV9

cdr3_aa: CASSAGPGQFTDTQYF
cdr3_nt: TGTGCCAGCAGCGCTGGACCGGGACAGTTCACAGATACGCAGTATTTT
d_call: TRBD1
clone_size: .
j_call: TRBJ2-3
v_call: TRBV9

cdr3_aa: CASSPPGQGVGELFF
cdr3_nt: TGTGCCAGCAGCCCTCCGGGACAGGGAGTCGGGGAGCTGTTTTTT
d_call: TRBD1
clone_size: .
j_call: TRBJ2-2
v_call: TRBV9

cdr3_aa: CASSYSTRSVAEAFF
cdr3_nt: TGTGCCAGCAGTTACTCGACACGATCGGTCGCCGAAGCTTTCTTT
d_call: .
clone_size: .
j_call: TRBJ1-1
v_call: TRBV6-5

cdr3_aa: CASSPGPRGYNSPLHF
cdr3_nt: TGTGCCAGCAGCCCCGGGCCAAGGGGTTATAATTCACCCCTCCACTTT
d_call: .
clone_size: few
j_call: TRBJ1-6
v_call: TRBV3-1/TRBV3-2

cdr3_aa: CASSGGGRETQYF
cdr3_nt: TGTGCCAGCAGCGGGGGAGGTAGAGAGACCCAGTACTTC
d_call: .
clone_size: .
j_call: TRBJ2-5
v_call: TRBV9

cdr3_aa: CASSPGDGNQPQHF
cdr3_nt: TGCGCCAGCAGCCCCGGGGATGGCAATCAGCCCCAGCATTTT
d_call: .
clone_size: .
j_call: TRBJ1-5
v_call: TRBV5-1

cdr3_aa: CASSHSKGGHLSNQPQHF
cdr3_nt: TGTGCCAGCAGTCATTCAAAGGGAGGACATCTGAGCAATCAGCCCCAGCATTTT
d_call: .
clone_size: .
j_call: TRBJ1-5
v_call: TRBV3-1/TRBV3-2

cdr3_aa: CASSLRQGRYEQYF
cdr3_nt: TGTGCCAGCAGCTTGCGACAGGGGAGGTACGAGCAGTACTTC
d_call: TRBD1
clone_size: .
j_call: TRBJ2-7
v_call: TRBV7-2

cdr3_aa: CASSQGYQPQHF
cdr3_nt: TGTGCCAGCAGCCAGGGGTACCAGCCCCAGCATTTT
d_call: .
clone_size: .
j_call: TRBJ1-5
v_call: TRBV6-5

cdr3_aa: CASSFGGRGTDTQYF
cdr3_nt: TGCGCCAGCAGCTTCGGGGGGCGCGGCACAGATACGCAGTATTTT
d_call: .
clone_size: .
j_call: TRBJ2-3
v_call: TRBV5-1

cdr3_aa: CATSDHQDRGSYGYTF
cdr3_nt: TGTGCCACCAGTGATCATCAGGACAGGGGATCCTATGGCTACACCTTC
d_call: TRBD1
clone_size: .
j_call: TRBJ1-2
v_call: TRBV24-1

cdr3_aa: CASSFSTSGGYLDEQFF
cdr3_nt: TGTGCCAGCAGCTTTTCGACTAGCGGGGGATACTTGGATGAGCAGTTCTTC
d_call: TRBD2
clone_size: .
j_call: TRBJ2-1
v_call: TRBV5-8

cdr3_aa: CATSPDRGYEKLFF
cdr3_nt: TGTGCCACCAGCCCCGACAGGGGCTACGAAAAACTGTTTTTT
d_call: TRBD1
clone_size: .
j_call: TRBJ1-4
v_call: TRBV15

cdr3_aa: CASSKTGGAGGNTIYF
cdr3_nt: TGTGCCAGCAGCAAGACAGGGGGCGCTGGGGGAAACACCATATATTTT
d_call: TRBD1
clone_size: .
j_call: TRBJ1-3
v_call: TRBV9

cdr3_aa: CASSLEVATYEQYF
cdr3_nt: TGTGCCAGCAGCTTAGAAGTAGCGACCTACGAGCAGTACTTC
d_call: .
clone_size: .
j_call: TRBJ2-7
v_call: TRBV7-8

cdr3_aa: CASSPQGQTLYGYTF
cdr3_nt: TGTGCCAGCAGCCCACAGGGACAGACACTTTATGGCTACACCTTC
d_call: TRBD1
clone_size: .
j_call: TRBJ1-2
v_call: TRBV7-8

cdr3_aa: CASSMGQGFYNEQFF
cdr3_nt: TGTGCCAGTAGTATGGGACAGGGTTTCTACAATGAGCAGTTCTTC
d_call: TRBD1
clone_size: .
j_call: TRBJ2-1
v_call: TRBV19